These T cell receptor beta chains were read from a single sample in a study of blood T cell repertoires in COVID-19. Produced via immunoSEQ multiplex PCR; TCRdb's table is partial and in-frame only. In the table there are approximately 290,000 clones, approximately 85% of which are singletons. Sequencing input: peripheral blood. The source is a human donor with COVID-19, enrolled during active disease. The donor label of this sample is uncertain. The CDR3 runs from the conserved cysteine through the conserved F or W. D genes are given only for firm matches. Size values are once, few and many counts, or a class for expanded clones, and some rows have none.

TGTGCCACCAGCAGAGATGAGGGGGGGCCCTATAATTCACCCCTCCACTTT CATSRDEGGPYNSPLHF - TRBV15 - TRBJ1-6
TGTGCCAGCAGCTTAGTGCGCAGGGGCGGCTACACCTTC CASSLVRRGGYTF - TRBV7-2 - TRBJ1-2
TGTGCCAGCACGACAGGGAGCAATCAGCCCCAGCATTTT CASTTGSNQPQHF TRBD1 TRBV2 - TRBJ1-5
TGTGCCAGCAGCCCGGCACAGGGGGGTTACGAGCAGTACTTC CASSPAQGGYEQYF TRBD1 TRBV7-9 - TRBJ2-7
TGTGCCAGCAGCAGGGACAGAAAGCAGTACTTC CASSRDRKQYF TRBD1 TRBV2 - TRBJ2-7
TGTGCCAGCAGCCCCGGACAGTTCTATGGCTACACCTTC CASSPGQFYGYTF - TRBV28 - TRBJ1-2
TGTGCCAGCAGTTCATACAATGAGCAGTTCTTC CASSSYNEQFF - TRBV28 - TRBJ2-1
TGTGCCAGCAGTTTATCTAGCGGGAGCGCTCCCACAGATACGCAGTATTTT CASSLSSGSAPTDTQYF TRBD2 TRBV28 - TRBJ2-3
TGTGCCAGCAGCGGGGGGGCGAATCAGCCCCAGCATTTT CASSGGANQPQHF - TRBV7-9 - TRBJ1-5
TGTGCCAGCAGCTCGGCGGGACAGGGGGCGTTCGAGCAGTACTTC CASSSAGQGAFEQYF TRBD1 TRBV7-6 - TRBJ2-7
TGTGCCAGCAGTTTTAGCGATAACTCCTACAATGAGCAGTTCTTC CASSFSDNSYNEQFF - TRBV7-9 - TRBJ2-1
TGTGCCAGCAGCGTCGGACAGGGGGCTGGCTACACCTTC CASSVGQGAGYTF TRBD1 TRBV9 - TRBJ1-2
TGTGCCAGCAGACGATACAGGGCGGGCACTGAAGCTTTCTTT CASRRYRAGTEAFF - TRBV2 few TRBJ1-1
TGTGCCAGCAGTAAAGAGGGGTTACGGGTCCCAACCTCCTACGAGCAGTACTTC CASSKEGLRVPTSYEQYF - TRBV6-1 - TRBJ2-7
TGTGCCAGCAGCCAGATTTCTGACAGAAAGAGACCTTACTTC CASSQISDRKRPYF - TRBV3-1/TRBV3-2 - TRBJ1-2
TGCAGTGGCAGCGCTGCCTACGAGCAGTACTTC CSGSAAYEQYF - TRBV20-1 - TRBJ2-7
TGTGCCAGTAGTGCACGGACAGGGATCAATCAGCCCCAGCATTTT CASSARTGINQPQHF TRBD1 TRBV19 - TRBJ1-5
TGTGCCAGCAGCTTAGATTCGGCCTCTTGGGGGGTAAACTATGGCTACACCTTC CASSLDSASWGVNYGYTF - TRBV11-2 - TRBJ1-2
TGTGCCAGCAGCGTAGTGGGGGGGTCAGAAGCTTTCTTT CASSVVGGSEAFF - TRBV9 - TRBJ1-1
TGCAGCGTCCAGACAGGTTCCTACGAGCAGTACTTC CSVQTGSYEQYF - TRBV29-1 once TRBJ2-7
TGTGCCAGCAGCTCCCGACAGAGCGCCTTAGAAAACTATGGCTACACCTTC CASSSRQSALENYGYTF - TRBV5-6 few TRBJ1-2
TGTGCCAGCAAGTTTGACCGGGGAGACACTGAAGCTTTCTTT CASKFDRGDTEAFF - TRBV6-4 - TRBJ1-1
TGCGCCAGCAAGTTTGGACAGGCTGAAGATACGCAGTATTTT CASKFGQAEDTQYF TRBD1 TRBV5-1 - TRBJ2-3
TGTGCCAGCAGACGTCTACAGTTAATGAACACTGAAGCTTTCTTT CASRRLQLMNTEAFF - TRBV28 once TRBJ1-1